A selection of T cell receptor beta chains follows, all from one sample in a study of blood T cell repertoires in COVID-19. TCRdb's table, derived via immunoSEQ multiplex PCR, lists solely in-frame clones and lacks some. Found here are a few hundred thousand clones, 70% to 85% of them singletons; the top ten hold 1.2% to 1.5%. Sequencing was carried out using peripheral blood. These receptor sequences come from a woman between 40 and 50 years old who had recovered from COVID-19. Each CDR3 is given with its conserved first and last residue. A D gene is named only where the DNA matches it firmly. Expanded clones get a size class; other rows say once, few or many, or leave the size out.

v_gene,abundance,d_gene,j_gene,CDR3aa,CDR3nt
TRBV7-9,NA,NA,TRBJ1-4,CASSIRLTGGGEKLFF,TGTGCCAGCAGCATTCGATTGACAGGCGGGGGTGAAAAACTGTTTTTT
TRBV27,NA,TRBD1,TRBJ1-6,CASSYRDSLNNSPLHF,TGTGCCAGCAGTTACCGGGACAGCCTGAATAATTCACCCCTCCACTTT
TRBV19,NA,TRBD2,TRBJ2-7,CASRSLADSYEQYF,TGTGCCAGTCGGAGTCTAGCGGACTCCTACGAGCAGTACTTC
TRBV19,NA,NA,TRBJ2-7,CASSRRNGHLYEQYF,TGTGCCAGTAGTAGAAGAAACGGACACCTCTACGAGCAGTACTTC
TRBV5-1,once,NA,TRBJ2-6,CASSFAYSGANVLTF,TGCGCCAGCAGCTTCGCCTATTCTGGGGCCAACGTCCTGACTTTC
TRBV19,NA,TRBD1,TRBJ1-1,CASSKDRVPEAFF,TGTGCCAGTAGTAAGGACAGGGTACCTGAAGCTTTCTTT
TRBV5-1,few,NA,TRBJ2-7,CASSLDRLQEQYF,TGCGCCAGCAGCTTGGACAGACTACAGGAGCAGTACTTC
TRBV7-9,NA,NA,TRBJ2-7,CASSSRDWREQYF,TGTGCCAGCAGCTCCCGGGACTGGCGGGAGCAGTACTTC
TRBV30,NA,TRBD2,TRBJ2-2,CAWTGTSGGWGELFF,TGTGCCTGGACTGGGACTAGCGGGGGATGGGGGGAGCTGTTTTTT
TRBV24-1,NA,NA,TRBJ2-1,CATSDLRAGSSYNEQFF,TGTGCCACCAGTGATTTGAGGGCGGGGAGCTCCTACAATGAGCAGTTCTTC
TRBV10-3,NA,NA,TRBJ1-3,CAISENPYKANETGVNTIYF,TGTGCCATCAGTGAGAATCCTTATAAAGCGAACGAGACAGGAGTAAACACCATATATTTT
TRBV7-7,NA,TRBD2,TRBJ2-5,CASSKGLAGGETQYF,TGTGCTAGCAGCAAGGGACTAGCGGGGGGGGAGACCCAGTACTTC
TRBV9,NA,NA,TRBJ2-1,CASSVVAGNEQFF,TGTGCCAGCAGCGTAGTTGCCGGCAATGAGCAGTTCTTC
TRBV6-5,NA,NA,TRBJ2-7,CASRGDKSYEQYF,TGTGCCAGCCGAGGGGACAAGTCCTACGAGCAGTACTTC
TRBV4-2,NA,NA,TRBJ1-1,CASSPPGQKAFF,TGTGCCAGCAGCCCCCCTGGACAGAAAGCTTTCTTT
TRBV6-2/TRBV6-3,once,NA,TRBJ1-5,CASSYDQTPGAQPQHF,TGTGCCAGCAGTTACGATCAGACCCCAGGGGCTCAGCCCCAGCATTTT
TRBV12-3/TRBV12-4,NA,TRBD1,TRBJ1-5,CASSLEGAFLHF,TGTGCCAGCAGTTTAGAGGGGGCTTTCCTCCATTTT
TRBV5-1,NA,NA,TRBJ2-1,CASSLGGPGNEQFF,TGCGCCAGCAGCTTGGGGGGGCCTGGCAATGAGCAGTTCTTC
TRBV14,NA,NA,TRBJ2-1,CASSQEWWQDTFTSSYNEQFF,TGTGCCAGCAGCCAAGAGTGGTGGCAGGATACCTTCACTAGCTCCTACAATGAGCAGTTCTTC
TRBV18,NA,TRBD1,TRBJ2-2,CASSRRGPGGELFF,TGTGCCAGCTCACGCAGGGGGCCTGGCGGGGAGCTGTTTTTT
TRBV11-3,NA,NA,TRBJ2-1,CASSSDSSYNEQFF,TGTGCCAGCAGCTCGGACAGTTCCTACAATGAGCAGTTCTTC
TRBV5-1,NA,TRBD2,TRBJ2-1,CASSSASGGLNNEQFF,TGCGCCAGCAGTTCGGCTAGCGGGGGGTTAAACAATGAGCAGTTCTTC
TRBV7-6,NA,NA,TRBJ2-7,CASSLSRSESEQYF,TGTGCCAGCAGCTTATCCCGTTCGGAGTCCGAGCAGTACTTC
TRBV27,NA,NA,TRBJ1-2,CASSLRPDIPSPDYGYTF,TGTGCCAGCTCCCTAAGGCCAGACATCCCGTCCCCTGACTATGGCTACACCTTC
TRBV2,NA,TRBD2,TRBJ2-1,CASSEEVSGGNEQFF,TGTGCCAGCAGTGAAGAGGTGTCGGGAGGGAATGAGCAGTTCTTC
TRBV7-9,NA,NA,TRBJ2-7,CASAGGPASF,TGTGCCAGCGCTGGCGGGCCCGCTAGCTTC
TRBV2,NA,TRBD1,TRBJ1-1,CASSALSGGNTEAFF,TGTGCCAGCAGTGCCCTATCAGGGGGCAACACTGAAGCTTTCTTT
TRBV9,NA,NA,TRBJ2-3,CASSVGLSTDTQYF,TGTGCCAGCAGCGTAGGGCTCAGCACAGATACGCAGTATTTT
TRBV9,NA,TRBD2,TRBJ2-3,CASSDGLAGRDTQYF,TGTGCCAGCAGCGACGGACTAGCGGGGAGGGATACGCAGTATTTT
TRBV7-9,NA,NA,TRBJ1-6,CASSPVVTRNSPLHF,TGTGCCAGCAGCCCCGTCGTCACGAGGAATTCACCCCTCCACTTT
TRBV3-1/TRBV3-2,NA,NA,TRBJ1-2,CASSPLIEGGYTF,TGTGCCAGCAGCCCACTCATCGAGGGTGGCTACACCTTC
TRBV28,NA,NA,TRBJ1-5,CASSLILDQPQHF,TGTGCCAGCAGTTTAATTCTAGATCAGCCCCAGCATTTT
TRBV5-8,once,TRBD1,TRBJ1-5,CASSLGESGGGQPQHF,TGTGCCAGCAGCTTGGGCGAGTCAGGGGGCGGTCAGCCCCAGCATTTT
TRBV27,medium-sized,TRBD1,TRBJ2-1,CASGSWGRGLQDNEQFF,TGTGCCAGCGGATCATGGGGTAGGGGGCTGCAGGACAATGAGCAGTTCTTC
TRBV5-5,NA,NA,TRBJ2-2,CASSLASQGTGELFF,TGTGCCAGCAGCTTGGCCTCGCAGGGCACCGGGGAGCTGTTTTTT
TRBV7-8,NA,NA,TRBJ2-6,CASSSKRAALGANVLTF,TGTGCCAGCAGCTCAAAGAGGGCGGCCCTAGGGGCCAACGTCCTGACTTTC
TRBV5-1,few,TRBD1,TRBJ2-1,CASSNPDRSSYNEQFF,TGCGCCAGCAGCAATCCGGACAGGAGCTCCTACAATGAGCAGTTCTTC
TRBV19,NA,NA,TRBJ2-5,CASSLKGGETQYF,TGTGCCAGTAGCCTGAAAGGGGGAGAGACCCAGTACTTC
TRBV7-2,NA,NA,TRBJ1-2,CASSPTGMHGYTF,TGTGCCAGCAGCCCGACGGGGATGCATGGCTACACCTTC
TRBV19,many,TRBD1,TRBJ2-1,CASSAEGGGEQFF,TGTGCCAGTAGTGCGGAAGGGGGCGGGGAGCAGTTCTTC
TRBV30,once,NA,TRBJ1-2,CAWRKTPPNYGYTF,TGTGCCTGGAGGAAGACACCCCCGAACTATGGCTACACCTTC
TRBV11-2,NA,TRBD2,TRBJ2-2,CASSFSGGATGELFF,TGTGCCAGCAGCTTTTCCGGGGGGGCGACCGGGGAGCTGTTTTTT
TRBV19,NA,TRBD1,TRBJ1-4,CASSQTGGRGNEKLFF,TGTGCCAGTAGTCAGACAGGGGGCCGGGGTAATGAAAAACTGTTTTTT
TRBV18,NA,NA,TRBJ2-3,CASSPQGPADTQYF,TGTGCCAGCTCACCTCAGGGGCCGGCAGATACGCAGTATTTT
TRBV6-5,NA,TRBD1,TRBJ2-7,CASSYLGTGNEQYF,TGTGCCAGCAGTTACCTCGGGACAGGGAACGAGCAGTACTTC
TRBV7-8,few,TRBD2,TRBJ2-1,CASSSYTLGLAGGDEQFF,TGTGCCAGCAGCTCCTACACACTGGGACTAGCGGGGGGGGATGAGCAGTTCTTC
TRBV5-1,once,TRBD1,TRBJ1-6,CASSAGQENSPLHF,TGCGCCAGCAGCGCAGGACAGGAAAATTCACCCCTCCACTTT
TRBV28,few,NA,TRBJ1-5,CASTLAKGNQPQHF,TGTGCCAGCACCTTAGCCAAAGGTAATCAGCCCCAGCATTTT